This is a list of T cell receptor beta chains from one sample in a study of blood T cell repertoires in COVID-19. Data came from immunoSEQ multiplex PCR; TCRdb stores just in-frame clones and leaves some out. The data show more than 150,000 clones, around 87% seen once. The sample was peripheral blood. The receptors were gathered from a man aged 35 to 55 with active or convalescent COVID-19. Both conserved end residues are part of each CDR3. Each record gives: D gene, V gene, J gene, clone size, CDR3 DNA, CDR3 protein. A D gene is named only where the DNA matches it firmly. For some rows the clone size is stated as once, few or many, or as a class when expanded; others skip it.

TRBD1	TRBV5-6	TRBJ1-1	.	TGTGCCAGCAGCTGGAGGGTGACAGGGGTCATCACTGAAGCTTTCTTT	CASSWRVTGVITEAFF
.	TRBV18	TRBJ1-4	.	TGTGCCAGCTCACCACCGGGGAGAACTAATGAAAAACTGTTTTTT	CASSPPGRTNEKLFF
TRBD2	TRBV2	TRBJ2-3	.	TGTGCCAGCCAAACTAGCGGCGACGGCACAGATACGCAGTATTTT	CASQTSGDGTDTQYF
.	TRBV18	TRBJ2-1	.	TGTGCCAGCTCACCGTCACCCCATAGCTCCTACAATGAGCAGTTCTTC	CASSPSPHSSYNEQFF
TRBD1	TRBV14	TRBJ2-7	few	TGTGCCAGCAGCCAAGTAAAAGACAGGGGGCTAAGGGAGCAGTACTTC	CASSQVKDRGLREQYF
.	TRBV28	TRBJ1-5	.	TGTGCCAGCAGTTTTTCCCAGGGGTATAATCAGCCCCAGCATTTT	CASSFSQGYNQPQHF
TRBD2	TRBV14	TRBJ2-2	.	TGTGCCAGCAGCCTACTCACTAGCGGGGCGCGTACCGGGGAGCTGTTTTTT	CASSLLTSGARTGELFF
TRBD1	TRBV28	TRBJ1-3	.	TGTGCCAGCAGTACTACAGGGGGTGGAAACACCATATATTTT	CASSTTGGGNTIYF
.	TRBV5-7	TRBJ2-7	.	TGTGCCAGCAGTCCGGACAGAGCCTACGAGCAGTACTTC	CASSPDRAYEQYF
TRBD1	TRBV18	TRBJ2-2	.	TGTGCCAGCTCACCGGGACAGACCGGGGAGCTGTTTTTT	CASSPGQTGELFF
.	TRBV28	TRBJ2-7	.	TGTGCCAGCAGTAAAGGACAGAAGAACTACGAGCAGTACTTC	CASSKGQKNYEQYF
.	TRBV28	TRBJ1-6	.	TGTGCCAGCAGCTCACGGGACACCCGATCGAGCTCCTATAATTCACCCCTCCACTTT	CASSSRDTRSSSYNSPLHF
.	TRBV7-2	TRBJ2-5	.	TGTGCCAGCAGCCCCCCTCGGTTTCGCCAAGAGACCCAGTACTTC	CASSPPRFRQETQYF
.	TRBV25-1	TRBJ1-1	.	TGTGCCAGCAGGAATCAGGGGCAACGTACTGAAGCTTTCTTT	CASRNQGQRTEAFF
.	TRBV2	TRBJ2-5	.	TGTGCCAGCAGGGGGGGACAAGAGACCCAGTACTTC	CASRGGQETQYF
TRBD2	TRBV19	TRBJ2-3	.	TGTGCCAGTAGTATGATTGGAGCGGGGGGGCGCACAGATACGCAGTATTTT	CASSMIGAGGRTDTQYF
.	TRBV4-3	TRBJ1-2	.	TGCGCCAGCAGCCAGGAGACCCGCCCCCAAGGATATGGCTACACCTTC	CASSQETRPQGYGYTF
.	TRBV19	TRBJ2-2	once	TGTGCCAGCTGGGGCCCAAGGACGGATCCCACCGGGGAGCTGTTTTTT	CASWGPRTDPTGELFF
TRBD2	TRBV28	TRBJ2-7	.	TGTGCCAGCAGTTTGGGCCTAGCGGGGGGGCCCTACGAGCAGTACTTC	CASSLGLAGGPYEQYF
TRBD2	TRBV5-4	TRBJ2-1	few	TGTGCCAGCAGCTTAGCGGGGAACAATGAGCAGTTCTTC	CASSLAGNNEQFF
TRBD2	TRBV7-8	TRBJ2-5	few	TGTGCCAGCAGCCCCCAACTAGCGGGGGGCGTGACCCAGTACTTC	CASSPQLAGGVTQYF
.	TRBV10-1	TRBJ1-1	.	TGCGCCAGCAGTGATCCGGGGGGGGAAGCTTTCTTT	CASSDPGGEAFF
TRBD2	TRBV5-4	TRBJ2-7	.	TGTGCCAGCAATCCGGGGGGGTCAGGAACCTACGAGCAGTACTTC	CASNPGGSGTYEQYF
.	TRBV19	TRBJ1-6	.	TGTGCCAGTAGTATCGCGGACTCGGATTCACCCCTCCACTTT	CASSIADSDSPLHF
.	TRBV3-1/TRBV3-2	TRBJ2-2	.	TGTGCCAGCACCCCCGGACTGAACACCGGGGAGCTGTTTTTT	CASTPGLNTGELFF
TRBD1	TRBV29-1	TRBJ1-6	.	TGCAGCGTTGCCCGGGACAGCAATTCACCCCTCCACTTT	CSVARDSNSPLHF
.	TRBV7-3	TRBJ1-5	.	TGTGCCAGCAGCTTACGGGGTGGAATCAATCAGCCCCAGCATTTT	CASSLRGGINQPQHF
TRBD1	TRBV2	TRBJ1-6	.	TGTGCCAGCAGTGCCCGGGACAGTGAATCACCCCTCCACTTT	CASSARDSESPLHF
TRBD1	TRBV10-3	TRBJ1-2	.	TGTGCCATCAGCCCCGGGACAGAAATTTATGGCTACACCTTC	CAISPGTEIYGYTF
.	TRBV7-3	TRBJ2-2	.	TGTGCCAGCAGCTTAAAGGGGACCGGGGAGCTGTTTTTT	CASSLKGTGELFF
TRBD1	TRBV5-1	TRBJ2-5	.	TGCGCCAGCAGCCCGGGACAGACCCAAGAGACCCAGTACTTC	CASSPGQTQETQYF
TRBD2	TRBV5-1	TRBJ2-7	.	TGCGCCAGCAGCCAGAGGACTAGCGGGGGGGCAACCTACGAGCAGTACTTC	CASSQRTSGGATYEQYF
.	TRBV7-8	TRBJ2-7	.	TGTGCCAGCAGCTCCCGGGGTAGCGGCTACGAGCAGTACTTC	CASSSRGSGYEQYF
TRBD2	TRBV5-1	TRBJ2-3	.	TGCGCCAGCAGCTTGGGCTCAGCGGGGGGTTCCACAGATACGCAGTATTTT	CASSLGSAGGSTDTQYF
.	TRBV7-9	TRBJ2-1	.	TGTGCCAGCAGCTTAGCGCTTTCGGTAACTGAGCAGTTCTTC	CASSLALSVTEQFF
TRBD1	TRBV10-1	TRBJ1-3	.	TGCGCCAGCAGGACAGGGGCGGGCACCATATATTTT	CASRTGAGTIYF
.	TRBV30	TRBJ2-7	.	TGTGCCTGGAGCCTTGACAGGAGGAACGAGCAGTACTTC	CAWSLDRRNEQYF
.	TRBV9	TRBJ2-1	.	TGTGCCAGCAGCGCCGGACTGTACAATGAGCAGTTCTTC	CASSAGLYNEQFF
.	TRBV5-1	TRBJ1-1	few	TGCGCCAGCAGCTTGCGAGCCCGCCAGAACACTGAAGCTTTCTTT	CASSLRARQNTEAFF
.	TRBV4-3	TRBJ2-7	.	TGCGCCAGCAGCCAAGCCATAAACAGGGCTTCCGAGCAGTACTTC	CASSQAINRASEQYF
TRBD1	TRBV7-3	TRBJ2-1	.	TGTGCCAGCAGCTCTGTACAGGGGTCTTACAATGAGCAGTTCTTC	CASSSVQGSYNEQFF
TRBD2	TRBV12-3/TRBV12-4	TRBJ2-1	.	TGTGCCACGGCTAGCGGGGGGGGAAATGAGCAGTTCTTC	CATASGGGNEQFF
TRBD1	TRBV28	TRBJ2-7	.	TGTGCCACCACTAGGACAGGCTACGAGCAGTACTTC	CATTRTGYEQYF
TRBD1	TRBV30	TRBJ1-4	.	TGTGCCTGGAGGACAGGGGATAAACTGTTTTTT	CAWRTGDKLFF
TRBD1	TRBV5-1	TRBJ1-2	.	TGCGCCAGCAGCTTGGCAGGGGGCGCATATGGCTACACCTTC	CASSLAGGAYGYTF
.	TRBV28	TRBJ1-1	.	TGTGCCAGCAGTTTAAGGAGCTCGAACACTGAAGCTTTCTTT	CASSLRSSNTEAFF
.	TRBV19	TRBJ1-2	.	TGTGCCAGTAGTTCCGCAGGGTCCCGGTATGGCTACACCTTC	CASSSAGSRYGYTF
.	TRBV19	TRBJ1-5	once	TGTGCCACCCGGGACTCCGGAGGGTCTCAGCCCCAGCATTTT	CATRDSGGSQPQHF
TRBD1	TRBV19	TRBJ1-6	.	TGTGCCAGCGCAGACAGGGCTGACCTCCACTTT	CASADRADLHF
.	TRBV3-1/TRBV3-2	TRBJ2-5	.	TGTGCCAGCAGCCAAGGGACAGTGGAAGAGACCCAGTACTTC	CASSQGTVEETQYF
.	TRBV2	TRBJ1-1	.	TGTGCCAGCAGTGAGGAGGAGTGGACTGAAGCTTTCTTT	CASSEEEWTEAFF
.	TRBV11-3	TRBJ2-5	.	TGTGCCAGCAGCGAGGGGGAAAGGGAGACCCAGTACTTC	CASSEGERETQYF
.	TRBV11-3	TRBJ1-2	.	TGTGCCAGCAGCGCCGACGGACTCTATGGCTACACCTTC	CASSADGLYGYTF